One sample yielded the 8 T cell receptor beta chains listed below, sequenced in a study of T cells in women clearing cervical HPV infection. Libraries were prepared by immunoSEQ multiplex PCR; TCRdb keeps only in-frame clonotypes and omits some of them. The sample holds about 41,000 clones. The sample consisted of blood buffy coat. The receptors come from a woman between 18 and 69 years old with a cervical HPV16 infection that either progressed to CIN3+ or cleared (not recorded which).

A remark on this clone: The read gets to within 3 residues of the CDR3 end, and the germline J gene fills in the rest. The gene calls are TRBV7-3 and TRBJ2-1; D uncertain. The CDR3 sequence is 13 residues long. Per germline, CDR1 SGHTA and CDR2 FQGTGA. V was trimmed by 1 base and J by 5 bases, leaving 6 bases between them. The CDR3 DNA, read in part, is TGTGCCAGCAGCTTAAACCGGGACAATGAG. This translates into CASSLNRDNE. The CDR3 reads in full as CASSLNRDNEQFF.

Of note for this clone: The CDR3 goes on 3 residues after the read ends, and that part is filled in from the germline J gene. The chain combines TRBV5-1 with TRBJ1-1; TRBD1 aligns across 8 bases. The CDR3 runs 16 residues. With V trimmed by 4 bases and J by 5 bases, 13 bases remained unmatched. The germline V gene encodes CDR1 SGHRS and CDR2 YFSETQ. CDR3 sequence reads: CASSRPDGTGRTEAFF. The sequenced part of the CDR3 DNA is TGCGCCAGCAGCCGGCCGGACGGGACAGGAAGGACTGAA.

In regard to this clone: The read halts 3 residues ahead of the CDR3 end, with the missing end drawn from the germline J gene. This chain uses TRBV13 with TRBJ1-2, with D possibly being TRBD1 (6 bases). This CDR3 is built from 15 residues. The V end lost 0 bases, the J end lost 5 bases, and 13 bases lay between the germline ends. Germline values: CDR1 PRHDT, CDR2 FYEKMQ (reference sequence). CDR3 region: CASSLGQGLWYGYTF. The DNA read from the CDR3 is TGTGCCAGCAGCTTAGGTCAGGGGCTGTGGTATGGC.

About this clone itself: Read data end 3 residues before the CDR3 end; the end is taken from the germline J gene. The rearrangement links TRBV5-1 to TRBJ2-3; 10 bases align to TRBD2. V trimming: 1 base; J trimming: 4 bases; junction bases outside the gene matches: 6. The CDR3 totals 16 residues. Germline V gene data show CDR1 as SGHRS and CDR2 as YFSETQ. The CDR3 sequence: CASSLKPSGSPDTQYF. Incomplete CDR3 DNA: TGCGCCAGCAGCTTGAAGCCTAGCGGGAGCCCAGATACG.

Regarding this clone: The CDR3 end is not reached by the read, which stops 3 residues before it; the germline J gene fills it in. The chain has TRBV2 and TRBJ1-6, with a possible D match to TRBD1 (6 bases). Germline assignment: CDR1 SNHLY and CDR2 FYNNEI. The CDR3 loop spans 15 amino acids. Trimming took off 10 bases at V and 3 bases at J, with 16 bases between the two ends. The DNA read from the CDR3 is TGTGCCACCCATCCAGGGGACATCTATAATTCACCC. This translates into CATHPGDIYNSP. The whole CDR3 sequence reads CATHPGDIYNSPLHF.

The CDR3 protein is CASSLQQGPGNTIYF. The CDR3 DNA, read in part, is TGTGCCAGCAGCTTGCAACAGGGTCCTGGAAACACC. The chain joins TRBV11-2 to TRBJ1-3; perhaps TRBD1 as D (6 bases). The read stops 3 residues short of the end of the CDR3; the missing end is completed from the germline J gene. Trimming stripped 3 bases from V and 2 bases from J, with 11 bases between. The CDR3 is 15 amino acids. CDR1 and CDR2 (germline): SGHAT, FQNNGV.

Note on this clone: The read terminates 3 residues before the CDR3 end, so the remaining end is supplied by the germline J gene. The genes are TRBV2 and TRBJ2-6; 9 bases map to TRBD1. Germline-derived CDR1 and CDR2 are SNHLY and FYNNEI. The length of the CDR3 is 16 residues. After removal of 7 bases from V and 0 bases from J, the junction contained 4 bases not matched to a gene. CDR3 residues: CASIGQGISGANVLTF. The sequenced part of the CDR3 DNA is TGTGCCAGCATTGGACAGGGGATCTCTGGGGCCAACGTC.

Turning to this clone: The CDR3 goes on 3 residues after the read ends, and that part is filled in from the germline J gene. The V and J genes are TRBV20-1 and TRBJ2-4; D may be TRBD2 (5 bases). This CDR3 contains 16 residues. V was trimmed by 6 bases and J by 0 bases, leaving 18 bases between them. Germline V CDR1 and CDR2: DFQATT, SNEGSKA (reference sequence). CDR3 bases read: TGCAGTGCCCGAGCCGGGGAGCTATTAGCCAAAAACATT. Translation gives CSARAGELLAKNI. The CDR3 reads in full as CSARAGELLAKNIQYF.